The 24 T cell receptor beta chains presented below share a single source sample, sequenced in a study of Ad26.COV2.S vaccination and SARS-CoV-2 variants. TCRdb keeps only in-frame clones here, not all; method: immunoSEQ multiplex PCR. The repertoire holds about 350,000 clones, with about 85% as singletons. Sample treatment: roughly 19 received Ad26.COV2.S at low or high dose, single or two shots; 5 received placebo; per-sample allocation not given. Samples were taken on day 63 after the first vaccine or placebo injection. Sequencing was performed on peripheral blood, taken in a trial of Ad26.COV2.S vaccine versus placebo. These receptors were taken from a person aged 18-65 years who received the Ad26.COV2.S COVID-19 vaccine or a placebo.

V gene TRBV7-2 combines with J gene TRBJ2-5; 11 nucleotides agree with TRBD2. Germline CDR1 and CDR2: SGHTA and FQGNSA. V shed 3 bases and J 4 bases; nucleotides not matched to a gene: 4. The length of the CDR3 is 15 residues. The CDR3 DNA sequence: TGTGCCAGCAGCTTCCCGACTAGCGGGGTAGAGACCCAGTACTTC. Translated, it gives CASSFPTSGVETQYF.

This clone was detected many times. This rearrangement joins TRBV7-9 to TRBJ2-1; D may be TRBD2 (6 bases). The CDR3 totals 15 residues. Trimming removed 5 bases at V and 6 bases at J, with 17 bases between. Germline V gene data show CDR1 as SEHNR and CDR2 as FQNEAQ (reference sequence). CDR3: CASSARDSGVNEQFF. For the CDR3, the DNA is TGTGCCAGCAGCGCCCGGGACTCAGGTGTCAATGAGCAGTTCTTC.

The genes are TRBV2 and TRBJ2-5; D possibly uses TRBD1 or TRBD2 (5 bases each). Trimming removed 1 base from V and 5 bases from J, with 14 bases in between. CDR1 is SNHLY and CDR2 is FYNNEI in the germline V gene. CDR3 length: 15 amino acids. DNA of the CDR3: TGTGCCAGCAGTGAAGTCTCGGGGCTGTTTGAGACCCAGTACTTC. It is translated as CASSEVSGLFETQYF.

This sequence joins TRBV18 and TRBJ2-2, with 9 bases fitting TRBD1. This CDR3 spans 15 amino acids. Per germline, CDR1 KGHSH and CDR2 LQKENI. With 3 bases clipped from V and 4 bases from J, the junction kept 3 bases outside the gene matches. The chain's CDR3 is CASSPGTGLTGELFF. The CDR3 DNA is TGTGCCAGCTCACCCGGGACAGGGCTCACCGGGGAGCTGTTTTTT.

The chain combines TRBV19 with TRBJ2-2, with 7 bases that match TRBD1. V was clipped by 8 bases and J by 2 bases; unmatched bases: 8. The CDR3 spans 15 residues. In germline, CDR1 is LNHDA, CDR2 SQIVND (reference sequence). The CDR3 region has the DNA TGTGCCAGTCTTCTCAGGGGGAGAAACACCGGGGAGCTGTTTTTT. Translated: CASLLRGRNTGELFF.

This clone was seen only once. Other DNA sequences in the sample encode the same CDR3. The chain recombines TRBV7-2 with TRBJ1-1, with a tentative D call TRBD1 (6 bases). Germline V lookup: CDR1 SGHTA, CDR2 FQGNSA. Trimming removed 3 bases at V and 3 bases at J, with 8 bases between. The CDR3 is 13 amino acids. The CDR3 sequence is CASSFHRDTEAFF. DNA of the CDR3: TGTGCCAGCAGCTTTCACAGGGACACTGAAGCTTTCTTT.

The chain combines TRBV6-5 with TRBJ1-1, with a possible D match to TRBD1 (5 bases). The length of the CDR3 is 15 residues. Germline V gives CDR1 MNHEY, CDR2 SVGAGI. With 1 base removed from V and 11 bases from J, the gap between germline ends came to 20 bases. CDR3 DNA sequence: TGTGCCAGCAGTTACTACTCGGGGGGAGCCCTCGACGCTTTCTTT. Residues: CASSYYSGGALDAFF.

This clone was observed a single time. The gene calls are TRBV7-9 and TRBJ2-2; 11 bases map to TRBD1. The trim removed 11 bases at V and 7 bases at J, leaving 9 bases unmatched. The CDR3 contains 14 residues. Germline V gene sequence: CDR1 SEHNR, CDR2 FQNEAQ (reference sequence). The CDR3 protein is CAGQGAYSGGELFF. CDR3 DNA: TGTGCCGGACAGGGGGCATATTCGGGCGGGGAGCTGTTTTTT.

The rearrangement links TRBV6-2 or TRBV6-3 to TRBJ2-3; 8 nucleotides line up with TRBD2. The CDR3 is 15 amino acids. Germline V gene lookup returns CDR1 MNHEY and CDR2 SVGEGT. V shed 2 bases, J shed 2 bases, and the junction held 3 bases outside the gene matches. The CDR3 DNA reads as TGTGCCAGCAGTTACCGGGGGGGCATCACAGATACGCAGTATTTT. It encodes CASSYRGGITDTQYF.

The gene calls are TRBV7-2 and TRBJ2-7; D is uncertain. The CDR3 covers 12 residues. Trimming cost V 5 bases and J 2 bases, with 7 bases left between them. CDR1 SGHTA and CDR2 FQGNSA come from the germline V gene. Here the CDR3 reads CASSPETYEQYF. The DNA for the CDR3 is TGTGCCAGCAGCCCAGAGACCTACGAGCAGTACTTC.

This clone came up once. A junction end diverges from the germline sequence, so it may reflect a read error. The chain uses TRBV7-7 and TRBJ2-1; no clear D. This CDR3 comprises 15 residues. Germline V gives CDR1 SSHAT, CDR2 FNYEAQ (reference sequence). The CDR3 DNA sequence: TGTGCTAGCAGCGTGAGGTTCAGCTCCTACAATGAGCAGTTCTTC. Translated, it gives CASSVRFSSYNEQFF.

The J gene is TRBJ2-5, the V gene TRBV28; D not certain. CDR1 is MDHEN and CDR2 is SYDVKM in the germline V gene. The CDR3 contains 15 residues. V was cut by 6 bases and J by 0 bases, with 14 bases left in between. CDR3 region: CASSSLPRDQETQYF. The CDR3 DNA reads TGTGCCAGCAGCTCCCTCCCTAGGGACCAAGAGACCCAGTACTTC.

The CDR3: CASSQGQGLDYGYTF. The CDR3, as DNA: TGTGCCAGCAGCCAGGGACAGGGTTTAGACTATGGCTACACCTTC. The chain employs TRBV7-9 and TRBJ1-2, with 9 bases identical to TRBD1. The germline V gene encodes CDR1 SEHNR and CDR2 FQNEAQ (reference sequence). V lost 5 bases to trimming and J lost 3 bases; unmatched junction nucleotides: 7. The CDR3 extends over 15 amino acids.

The CDR3 DNA reads TGCGCCAGCCAAGGGGTCCCCTCCTACGAGCAGTACTTC. The encoded protein is CASQGVPSYEQYF. The rearrangement joins TRBV10-2 to TRBJ2-7, with a tentative D call TRBD1 (5 bases). The germline V and J ends were trimmed by 8 bases and 0 bases, with 11 bases remaining between them. From germline, CDR1 is WSHSY and CDR2 SAAADI. There are 13 residues in the CDR3.

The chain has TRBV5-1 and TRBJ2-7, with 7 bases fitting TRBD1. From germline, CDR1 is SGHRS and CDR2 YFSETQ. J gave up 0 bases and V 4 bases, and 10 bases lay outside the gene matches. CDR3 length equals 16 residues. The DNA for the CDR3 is TGCGCCAGCAGCAACCAACCGGGACAGAGCTCCTACGAGCAGTACTTC. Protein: CASSNQPGQSSYEQYF.

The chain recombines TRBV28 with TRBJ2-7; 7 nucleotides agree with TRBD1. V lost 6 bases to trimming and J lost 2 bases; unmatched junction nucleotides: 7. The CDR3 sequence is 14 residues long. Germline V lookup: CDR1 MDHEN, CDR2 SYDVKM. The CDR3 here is CASRGTANTYEQYF. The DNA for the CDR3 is TGTGCCAGCAGGGGGACAGCCAATACCTACGAGCAGTACTTC. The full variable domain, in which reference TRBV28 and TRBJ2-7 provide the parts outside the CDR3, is DVKVTQSSRYLVKRTGEKVFLECVQDMDHENMFWYRQDPGLGLRLIYFSYDVKMKEKGDIPEGYSVSREKKERFSLILESASTNQTSMYLCASRGTANTYEQYFGPGTRLTVT.

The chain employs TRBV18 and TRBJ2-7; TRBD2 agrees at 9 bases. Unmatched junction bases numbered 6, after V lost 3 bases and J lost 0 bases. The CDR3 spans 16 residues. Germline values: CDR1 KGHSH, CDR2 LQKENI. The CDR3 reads CASSPGLAGSSYEQYF. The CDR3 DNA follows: TGTGCCAGCTCACCGGGGCTAGCGGGGAGCTCCTACGAGCAGTACTTC.

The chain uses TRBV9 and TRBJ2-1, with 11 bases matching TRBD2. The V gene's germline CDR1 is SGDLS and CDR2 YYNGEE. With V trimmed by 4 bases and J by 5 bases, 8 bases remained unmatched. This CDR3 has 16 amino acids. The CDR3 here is CASSSIAGGPHNEQFF. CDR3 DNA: TGTGCCAGCAGCTCTATAGCGGGAGGGCCCCACAATGAGCAGTTCTTC. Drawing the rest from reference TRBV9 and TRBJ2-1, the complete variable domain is DSGVTQTPKHLITATGQRVTLRCSPRSGDLSVYWYQQSLDQGLQFLIQYYNGEERAKGNILERFSAQQFPDLHSELNLSSLELGDSALYFCASSSIAGGPHNEQFFGPGTRLTVL.

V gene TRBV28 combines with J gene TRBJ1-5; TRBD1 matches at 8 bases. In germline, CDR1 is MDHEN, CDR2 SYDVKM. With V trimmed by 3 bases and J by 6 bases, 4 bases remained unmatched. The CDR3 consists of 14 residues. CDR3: CASSFVQGGQPQHF. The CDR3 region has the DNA TGTGCCAGCAGTTTTGTACAGGGGGGTCAGCCCCAGCATTTT.

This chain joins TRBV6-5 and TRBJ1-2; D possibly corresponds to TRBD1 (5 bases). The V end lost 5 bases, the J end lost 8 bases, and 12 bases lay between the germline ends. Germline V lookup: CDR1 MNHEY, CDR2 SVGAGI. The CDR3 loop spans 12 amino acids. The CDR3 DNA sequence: TGTGCCAGCAGTCCCCGGGACCACGGCTACACCTTC. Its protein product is CASSPRDHGYTF.

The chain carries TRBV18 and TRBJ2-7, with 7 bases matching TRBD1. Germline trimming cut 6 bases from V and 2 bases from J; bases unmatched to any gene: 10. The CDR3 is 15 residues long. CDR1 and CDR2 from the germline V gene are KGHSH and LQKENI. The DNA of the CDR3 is TGTGCCAGCTCTCGCTACCGGGACAGCCCCTACGAGCAGTACTTC. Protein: CASSRYRDSPYEQYF. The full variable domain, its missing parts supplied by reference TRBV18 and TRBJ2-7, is NAGVMQNPRHLVRRRGQEARLRCSPMKGHSHVYWYRQLPEEGLKFMVYLQKENIIDESGMPKERFSAEFPKEGPSILRIQQVVRGDSAAYFCASSRYRDSPYEQYFGPGTRLTVT.

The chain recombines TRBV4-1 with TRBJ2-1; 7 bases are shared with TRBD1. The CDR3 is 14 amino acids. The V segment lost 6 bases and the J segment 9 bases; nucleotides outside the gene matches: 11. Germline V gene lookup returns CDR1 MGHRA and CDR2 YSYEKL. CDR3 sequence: CASRQPPQGPEQFF. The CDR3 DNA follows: TGCGCCAGCAGACAACCCCCACAGGGGCCTGAGCAGTTCTTC.

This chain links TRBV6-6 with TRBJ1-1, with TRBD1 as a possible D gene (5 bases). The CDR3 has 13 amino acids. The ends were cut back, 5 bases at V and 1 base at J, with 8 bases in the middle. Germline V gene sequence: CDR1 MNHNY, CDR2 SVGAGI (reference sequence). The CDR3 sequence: CASSGTQNTEAFF. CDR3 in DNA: TGTGCCAGCAGTGGGACCCAGAACACTGAAGCTTTCTTT.

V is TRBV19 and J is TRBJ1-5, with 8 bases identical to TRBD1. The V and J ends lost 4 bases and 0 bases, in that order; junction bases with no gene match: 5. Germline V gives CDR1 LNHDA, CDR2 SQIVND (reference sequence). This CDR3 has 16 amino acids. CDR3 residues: CASSTLTGDSNQPQHF. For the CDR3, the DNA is TGTGCCAGTAGTACATTGACAGGGGATAGCAATCAGCCCCAGCATTTT.